This entry concerns a single T cell receptor (beta chain). Germline-derived CDR1 and CDR2 are ENHRY and SYGVKD. Trimming shortened V by 3 bases and J by 8 bases, and 10 bases separated the two germline ends. This CDR3 has 13 residues. This sample was taken from a study of OX40 agonist ivuxolimab in advanced cancers. Sequencing used immunoSEQ multiplex PCR; TCRdb keeps in-frame clones, though not all of them. The sample contains around 35,000 clones, approximately 80% of which appear only once. The chain recombines TRBV10-3 with TRBJ2-2; D not certain. The specimen was CD4+ or CD8+ T cells sorted from blood, collected in a trial of the OX40 agonist ivuxolimab. The TCR sequence derives from an adult with an advanced solid tumor such as melanoma, head and neck, liver or kidney cancer. The DNA of the CDR3 is TGTGCCATCAGTGATAGGCTAGAGGGGGAGCTGTTTTTT. Translation: CAISDRLEGELFF.